One and the same sample provided the 15 T cell receptor beta chains below, sequenced in a study of cytomegalovirus exposure and HLA in healthy donors. 13 Jbeta primers and 60 Vbeta primers were used for the PCR. Sequencing was performed with immunoSEQ multiplex PCR; in TCRdb, only in-frame clones are kept and a portion is missing. The sample includes more than 20,000 clones, roughly three quarters of them seen just once. Sequenced input: PBMCs. These TCRs come from a male donor in good health and CMV-seronegative.

V gene TRBV11-2 combines with J gene TRBJ2-7; D not certain. Per the germline V gene, CDR1 is SGHAT and CDR2 is FQNNGV. The V and J ends lost 0 bases and 0 bases respectively, with 6 bases between them. The CDR3 covers 14 residues. In DNA form, the CDR3 reads TGTGCCAGCAGCTTAGACAGGTACTCCTACGAGCAGTACTTC. Translation: CASSLDRYSYEQYF.

J is TRBJ2-7 and V is TRBV11-2, with 11 bases fitting TRBD1. V trimming: 5 bases; J trimming: 0 bases; junction bases outside the gene matches: 6. CDR3 size: 16 residues. Per germline, CDR1 SGHAT and CDR2 FQNNGV. CDR3 sequence (DNA): TGTGCCAGCAGCAGTCCGGGACAGGGGGACTCCTACGAGCAGTACTTC. Translation: CASSSPGQGDSYEQYF.

J is TRBJ2-2 and V is TRBV27, with D possibly TRBD1 on 6 matching bases. The germline V and J ends were trimmed by 6 bases and 5 bases, with 16 bases remaining between them. CDR3 size: 15 residues. Germline values: CDR1 MNHEY, CDR2 SMNVEV (reference sequence). Here the CDR3 reads CASRETGWSTGELFF. The CDR3 nucleotides are TGTGCCAGCAGGGAAACAGGGTGGAGTACCGGGGAGCTGTTTTTT.

In regard to this clone: Other DNA sequences in this sample translate to the same CDR3. The chain is built from TRBV28 and TRBJ1-6; the match to TRBD1 covers 8 bases. CDR1 and CDR2 (germline): MDHEN, SYDVKM. The V segment lost 4 bases and the J segment 2 bases; nucleotides outside the gene matches: 4. The CDR3 sequence is 16 residues long. CDR3 region: CASSSDRAPYNSPLHF. CDR3 coding DNA: TGTGCCAGCAGTTCGGACAGGGCCCCCTATAATTCACCCCTCCACTTT.

This chain connects TRBV6-4 to TRBJ1-5, with D unresolved. V was shortened by 6 bases and J by 3 bases, with 12 bases between the two germline ends. Germline CDR1 MRHNA, CDR2 SNTAGT. This CDR3 is 14 amino acids long. CDR3 region: CASSETSDNQPQHF. For the CDR3, the DNA is TGTGCCAGCAGCGAAACCAGCGACAATCAGCCCCAGCATTTT.

The chain carries TRBV5-1 and TRBJ2-5; 8 nucleotides agree with TRBD1. The germline CDR1 and CDR2 sequences are SGHRS and YFSETQ. Trimming at V came to 4 bases and at J to 5 bases, leaving 10 bases not matched to a gene. The CDR3 contains 15 residues. In DNA, the CDR3 is TGCGCCAGCAGCGCACAGGGGGGAGCAGGCGAGACCCAGTACTTC. Protein: CASSAQGGAGETQYF.

The J gene is TRBJ2-3, the V gene TRBV6-5; no firm D call. Trimming shortened V by 0 bases and J by 5 bases, and 15 bases separated the two germline ends. The germline V gene has CDR1 MNHEY and CDR2 SVGAGI. CDR3 size: 16 residues. Here the CDR3 reads CASSYSVSRFLDTQYF. The DNA of the CDR3 is TGTGCCAGCAGTTACTCGGTATCGAGGTTCTTAGATACGCAGTATTTT.

This chain connects TRBV11-1 to TRBJ2-3, with D tentatively TRBD1 (6 bases). The CDR3 covers 14 residues. V lost 10 bases, J lost 6 bases, and 20 bases lay in between. Germline V lookup: CDR1 SGHAT, CDR2 FQDESV (reference sequence). CDR3 sequence: CATHDRLKADTQYF. For the CDR3, the DNA is TGTGCCACCCATGACAGGCTAAAAGCGGATACGCAGTATTTT. Complete variable domain (other parts from reference TRBV11-1 and TRBJ2-3): EAEVAQSPRYKITEKSQAVAFWCDPISGHATLYWYRQILGQGPELLVQFQDESVVDDSQLPKDRFSAERLKGVDSTLKIQPAELGDSAMYLCATHDRLKADTQYFGPGTRLTVL.

J is TRBJ2-1 and V is TRBV2; 15 bases agree with TRBD2. Unmatched junction bases numbered 5, after V lost 4 bases and J lost 10 bases. The CDR3 loop spans 15 amino acids. In germline, CDR1 is SNHLY, CDR2 FYNNEI. The CDR3, as DNA: TGTGCCAGCAGTGGCTTGGGACTAGCGGGAGGAGAGCAGTTCTTC. This codes for CASSGLGLAGGEQFF.

The gene calls are TRBV30 and TRBJ2-2, with D possibly being TRBD1 (6 bases). Per the germline V gene, CDR1 is GTSNPN and CDR2 is SVGIG (reference sequence). Trimming shortened V by 2 bases and J by 6 bases, and 13 bases separated the two germline ends. The CDR3 consists of 14 residues. CDR3 sequence: CAWSMGARSGELFF. Written as DNA, the CDR3 is TGTGCCTGGAGTATGGGGGCTCGTTCCGGGGAGCTGTTTTTT.

This clone was seen once. DNA of the CDR3: TGTGCCAGCAGCTTGGACAGGGGTATCGGGGAGCTGTTTTTT. It codes for CASSLDRGIGELFF. The chain recombines TRBV5-6 with TRBJ2-2; the match to TRBD1 covers 7 bases. The CDR3 runs to 14 residues. CDR1 and CDR2 from the germline V gene are SGHDT and YYEEEE. J gave up 7 bases and V 0 bases, and 3 bases lay outside the gene matches.

The V call is TRBV11-2, the J call TRBJ2-7; 11 nucleotides line up with TRBD2. V was pared by 3 bases and J by 0 bases, with 7 bases of the junction left unmatched. CDR1 and CDR2 (germline): SGHAT, FQNNGV. The CDR3 sequence is 17 residues long. The DNA of the CDR3 is TGTGCCAGCAGCTTGGGGCTAGCGGGGGGCAGCTCCTACGAGCAGTACTTC. It specifies CASSLGLAGGSSYEQYF.

The CDR3 nucleotides are TGTGCCAGCAGTGCCCGAGTCGGGACAGGGGGAGAGACCCAGTACTTC. Its protein is CASSARVGTGGETQYF. The J gene is TRBJ2-5, the V gene TRBV6-1; the match to TRBD1 covers 11 bases. CDR1 and CDR2 from the germline V gene are MNHNS and SASEGT. This CDR3 is 16 amino acids long. Losses at the gene ends were 4 bases for V and 4 bases for J; bases not matched to a gene: 8.

This chain connects TRBV9 to TRBJ1-4, with 9 bases aligning to TRBD1. The germline CDR1 and CDR2 sequences are SGDLS and YYNGEE. CDR3 size: 15 residues. Trimming cost V 4 bases and J 5 bases; bases outside gene matches: 6. CDR3 nucleotide sequence: TGTGCCAGCAGCCCACGACAGGGGGGAAATGAAAAACTGTTTTTT. It translates to CASSPRQGGNEKLFF.

The chain couples TRBV9 to TRBJ2-2; 7 nucleotides align to TRBD1. Unmatched junction bases numbered 8, after V lost 4 bases and J lost 2 bases. Germline lookup yields CDR1 SGDLS and CDR2 YYNGEE. The length of the CDR3 is 16 residues. Here the CDR3 DNA reads TGTGCCAGCAGCCCCACAGGGGCGCCTAACACCGGGGAGCTGTTTTTT. Its protein product is CASSPTGAPNTGELFF.